This entry is about one T cell receptor beta chain. As yet, its antigen is unknown. Documented time point: after neoadjuvant nivolumab, at surgical resection. These newly diagnosed stage II-IVA oral cavity squamous cell carcinoma patients had no prior systemic or radiation treatment. PBMCs were not maintained or expanded in culture before analysis. The sample comes from a study of neoadjuvant anti-PD-1 for oral cavity cancer. Overall study context: Around day 43, patients without progression received a fourth nivolumab dose before surgery. Study-level findings and limits: Each response group had just a few patients in TCR analyses.

Using immunoSEQ multiplex PCR, the repertoire was profiled, and TCRdb retains in-frame clones only, with some absent. The sample yields 11,000 to 15,000 clones, under 85% seen once. V was clipped by 2 bases and J by 3 bases, with 14 bases between them. The CDR3 contains 15 residues. The germline CDR1 and CDR2 sequences are MDHEN and SYDVKM. The chain uses TRBV28 and TRBJ2-7, with D perhaps TRBD1 or TRBD2 (5 bases each). This clonotype was obtained from a person aged 35-79 years with oral cavity squamous cell carcinoma. This specimen consisted of PBMCs, obtained after nivolumab (anti-PD-1) treatment. The CDR3 DNA sequence: TGTGCCAGCAGTTTACCGGGGACCGCCAGCTACGAGCAGTACTTC. Protein product: CASSLPGTASYEQYF.